This T cell receptor beta chain stems from a study of blood T cell repertoires in COVID-19. The study recruited exposed participants who had met a COVID-19 case within 2 weeks before entry. This clone was counted once. Using immunoSEQ multiplex PCR, the repertoire was profiled, and TCRdb retains in-frame clones only, with some absent. This table has some 300,000 clones, just under 90% appearing once. J gave up 6 bases and V 4 bases, and 18 bases lay outside the gene matches. This CDR3 region has 18 residues. Germline V gene data show CDR1 as SEHNR and CDR2 as FQNEAQ (reference sequence). The chain has TRBV7-9 and TRBJ2-1; 7 bases fit TRBD2. This TCR was sampled from a woman aged 45-60 years who had been exposed to COVID-19. Specimen: PBMCs or T cells enriched from blood (not recorded which). CDR3 bases: TGTGCCAGCAGCTCTGACGCTTCCAGCGGGGTTCTGGTCAATGAGCAGTTCTTC. Its protein product is CASSSDASSGVLVNEQFF. The full variable domain, completed using reference TRBV7-9 and TRBJ2-1, is DTGVSQNPRHKITKRGQNVTFRCDPISEHNRLYWYRQTLGQGPEFLTYFQNEAQLEKSRLLSDRFSAERPKGSFSTLEIQRTEQGDSAMYLCASSSDASSGVLVNEQFFGPGTRLTVL.